This T cell receptor beta chain comes out of a study of tumor-infiltrating lymphocytes in primary liver carcinoma. Findings of the study overall: Tumor top-250-clone fraction significantly exceeded that of blood (p = 0.039).

Unsorted whole blood served as the source of blood RNA, and germline DNA was extracted as well. Total RNA (approximately 450 ng) served as template for TCR beta cDNA synthesis primed by a constant-region primer. Slightly modified ARM-PCR served as the procedure for the TCR beta libraries. These libraries came from three rounds of nested multiplex PCR. Rounds one and two of PCR, each of roughly 10 cycles, were primed with TRBV1-TRBV30 forward primers and a C-beta reverse primer. Via MiXCR, TCRdb re-called the multiplex PCR reads, giving one row per CDR3 protein. The data hold 300,000 to 400,000 distinct CDR3 sequences, with 60% to 80% observed a single time. In its sample, this clonotype was seen a few times. Its antigen is still unknown. The CDR3 extends over 14 amino acids. V lost 4 bases to trimming and J lost 6 bases; unmatched junction nucleotides: 6. Germline V CDR1 and CDR2: SGHRS, YFSETQ.

The specimen was peripheral blood. This rearrangement joins TRBV5-1 to TRBJ2-3; 9 bases map to TRBD1. This TCR was recovered from a man aged 40-49 years with primary liver carcinoma and hepatitis B virus infection. Here the CDR3 DNA reads TGCGCCAGCAGCATGGGACAGGGAGGCGATACGCAGTATTTT. Its protein is CASSMGQGGDTQYF.